This T cell receptor (beta chain) came from a study of beta chain features in type 1 diabetes (dated by TCRdb to 2016 to 2018). Context from the whole study: Patients and healthy donors did not differ in mean age, gender distribution, total cell number or subset yield. A total of 107,917,701 sorted cells were examined across all samples, and the number of cells per subset was strongly correlated with RNA yield. In the study, recently diagnosed type 1 diabetes patients and matched healthy donors were compared on the TCRB repertoires of their sorted circulating CD4+ T cell subsets. Naive and central memory subsets were obtained from all 30 or so donors, but regulatory and stem cell-like memory subsets were isolated from only 8 patients and 8 healthy donors.

Study-level results and caveats: Fewer insertions and more nucleotide deletions at VDJ recombination sites were observed in patients with type 1 diabetes, implying thymic rearrangement abnormalities. A moderate but significant shortening of TCRB CDR3 length was observed in type 1 diabetes patients in all four CD4+ subsets. Shorter templates might have been favored by PCR, but patient and control samples were amplified and corrected together, so both groups would have been affected equally by any skew. HLA sub-analyses involved small numbers of individuals, so any influence of HLA type on TCRB rearrangement remained unresolved. Naive, central memory and regulatory TCRB repertoires appeared to be more alike among patients than among healthy donors. Because cDNA rather than genomic DNA was sequenced, highly expressing activated cells could have been over-represented, although no difference in activation and CD3 levels was found between groups.

All of the isolated RNA was reverse transcribed with the High Capacity cDNA Reverse Transcription Kit, so expressed TCRB transcripts were sequenced. Naive, central memory and regulatory T cell samples underwent deep immunoSEQ sequencing, averaging around 3.6 million total reads per sample. Sorted cells were lysed in RLT buffer and RNA was extracted with DNase-treated RNeasy Micro or Mini kits, depending on cell number. To prevent cross-contamination, every cell subset was processed on its own, while patient and healthy donor samples were processed together. Using the immunoSEQ multiplex PCR, TCRB sequences were amplified from cDNA into 87-bp fragments spanning the CDR3 region. Sequencing of the amplicons was done on the Illumina HiSeq platform. The authors' analysis ran thus. Synthetic template baselines were used to correct PCR bias computationally, reads within Hamming distance 2 were collapsed together, and singletons that could not be merged were discarded. Reads were aligned to IMGT to assign V, D and J genes, CDR3 length, and insertions or deletions at six rearrangement sites. Within each subset, clonotype counts were normalized to sorted cell number, after which true diversity and Gini coefficients were computed with the tcR R package. The overlap coefficient, calculated on TCRB nucleotide sequences, was used to measure repertoire sharing. Out-of-frame TCRB sequences from naive cells were analyzed as a proxy for the pre-selection repertoire. As stored in TCRdb, this immuneACCESS dataset retains in-frame rearrangements with V and J assigned. A fraction of the clones does not appear; measured against another copy, unresolved V genes explain less than half of the discrepancy, and the remainder lacks a known reason. That table supplies the V and J calls and clone size; D and trimming were determined from the DNA. The sample yields approximately 250,000 clones; less than 15% were counted once. The ten largest clones represent about 0.027% of the sample.

This clone showed up just a few times. The clone's antigen remains unknown. No much larger clonotype is one base removed from it; base qualities were not supplied. From each donor, a single peripheral blood sample of around 120 mL on average was drawn into heparinised tubes. Naive, central memory, regulatory and stem cell-like memory CD4+ T cells were sorted on a BD FACSAria II using a panel including CD45RO, CCR7, CD25, CD127, CD95 and CD27. All sorted populations exceeded 95% purity. PBMCs were isolated immediately by Lymphoprep density gradient centrifugation and stained directly without culture. Samples were stained and sorted in pairs, with one healthy donor and one patient per experiment, so that batch effects were minimized. The CDR3 runs 13 amino acids, cysteine and phenylalanine included. Only the CDR3 portion is preserved as DNA: 39 bases, with reading frame beginning at the first base. At the junction V is shortened by 7 bases and J by 0 bases, with 7 bases in between. The germline V gene encodes CDR1 LGHNT and CDR2 FRNRAP.

The receptor chain draws on TRBV12-5 and TRBJ1-5, with the D gene too uncertain to name. Sequencing input: naive CD4+ T cells from blood. This sample's cell subset or site label indicates: true naive CD4+ T cells. The receptor comes from a woman aged 40 to 50 in good health. The nucleotide sequence is TGTGCTAGTGCCTTTTCTAGCAATCAGCCCCAGCATTTT. This sequence encodes CASAFSSNQPQHF.